A single sample is the source of the 16 T cell receptor beta chains below, sequenced in a study of Graves' ophthalmopathy and Graves' hyperthyroidism. Investigators amplified TCR beta CDR3 regions from RNA transcripts. HTBI primers primed a first-round RT-PCR, and a second-round multiplex PCR followed. TCRdb reprocessed the multiplex PCR reads with MiXCR, giving one entry per CDR3 protein. The top ten hold about 9.4% of the sample, which has about 500,000 distinct CDR3 sequences, about an eighth seen once. The material sequenced was blood. The receptor set was obtained from a woman aged 25 to 39 with Graves' ophthalmopathy.

This clonotype was seen repeatedly, ten times or more. This chain connects TRBV4-1 to TRBJ1-1; a possible D gene is TRBD1 (5 bases). The ends were cut back, 0 bases at V and 7 bases at J, with 12 bases in the middle. CDR1 and CDR2 from the germline V gene are MGHRA and YSYEKL. This CDR3 has 14 residues. CDR3 DNA sequence: TGCGCCAGCAGCCAAGATAGGAGGGACCTTGAAGCTTTCTTT. This sequence encodes CASSQDRRDLEAFF.

This clonotype occurred many times. The chain recombines TRBV6-5 with TRBJ1-5; D gene uncertain. The V gene's germline CDR1 is MNHEY and CDR2 SVGAGI. This CDR3 spans 15 amino acids. V was pared by 4 bases and J by 3 bases, with 13 bases between. As DNA, the CDR3 is TGTGCCAGCAGTTCCGGGAAGAGTCACAATCAGCCCCAGCATTTT. Its translation is CASSSGKSHNQPQHF.

This clonotype was observed many times. The rearrangement links TRBV12-3 or TRBV12-4 to TRBJ1-2; TRBD1 agrees at 7 bases. V shed 0 bases and J 8 bases; nucleotides not matched to a gene: 6. The CDR3 has 14 residues. The CDR3 protein is CASSLAETGRGYTF. The CDR3 nucleotides are TGTGCCAGCAGTTTAGCGGAGACAGGGAGGGGCTACACCTTC.

The chain is built from TRBV7-6 and TRBJ1-3; TRBD1 matches 7 bases. The J segment lost 2 bases and the V segment lost 2 bases, leaving 9 bases of the junction unmatched. Germline CDR1 reads SGHVS; CDR2 reads FNYEAQ. The CDR3 has 17 residues. CDR3 in amino acids: CASSLRQGKETGNTIYF. The CDR3 DNA follows: TGTGCCAGCAGCTTACGACAGGGAAAAGAGACTGGAAACACCATATATTTT.

This clonotype appeared many times. CDR3 sequence: CAISDGLAGGPETQYF. CDR3 coding DNA: TGTGCCATCAGTGACGGACTAGCGGGAGGGCCGGAGACCCAGTACTTC. The chain is built from TRBV10-3 and TRBJ2-5; 15 bases are a match to TRBD2. Germline V gene data show CDR1 as ENHRY and CDR2 as SYGVKD. The CDR3 has 16 residues. The V segment lost 3 bases and the J segment 5 bases; nucleotides outside the gene matches: 4.

V usage is TRBV12-3 or TRBV12-4 and J usage is TRBJ1-1; 7 bases align to TRBD1. Germline trimming cut 6 bases from V and 3 bases from J; bases unmatched to any gene: 16. There are 17 residues in the CDR3. The CDR3 bases are TGTGCCAGCAGCAAAACCAGGGGGAAGAGGTGGGACACTGAAGCTTTCTTT. Translating it yields CASSKTRGKRWDTEAFF.

In its sample, this clonotype was seen many times. The chain has TRBV2 and TRBJ1-1; D may be TRBD1 (6 bases). V lost 6 bases and J 4 bases, leaving 15 bases between the germline ends. Germline CDR1 SNHLY, CDR2 FYNNEI. There are 14 residues in the CDR3. CDR3 in amino acids: CASRVRGAFTEAFF. In DNA, the CDR3 is TGTGCCAGCAGGGTCCGGGGGGCCTTCACTGAAGCTTTCTTT.

This clonotype was detected ten times or more. The chain employs TRBV6-1 and TRBJ1-1; unclear D gene. V dropped 1 base and J dropped 0 bases, with 3 bases sitting between them. This CDR3 is built from 13 residues. Germline CDR1 and CDR2: MNHNS and SASEGT. DNA of the CDR3: TGTGCCAGCAGTGAAGGAGTGAACACTGAAGCTTTCTTT. It codes for CASSEGVNTEAFF.

Written as DNA, the CDR3 is TGTGCCAGCAGTGGTTCCCTGGTAAAGGGAGGATCACCCCTCCACTTT. It is translated as CASSGSLVKGGSPLHF. V gene TRBV6-1 combines with J gene TRBJ1-6; D ambiguous. Trimming left V 4 bases short and J 10 bases short, with 20 bases between. The CDR3 has 16 residues. CDR1 MNHNS and CDR2 SASEGT come from the germline V gene.

For this clonotype: Germline and junction disagree at one end, which may indicate a read error. This rearrangement joins TRBV6-1 to TRBJ1-6, with TRBD1 identical over 9 bases. The CDR3 has 16 amino acids. Per the germline V gene, CDR1 is MNHNS and CDR2 is SASEGT. CDR3 protein: CASREASRQGGSLLHF. CDR3 coding DNA: TGTGCCAGCAGGGAAGCGTCGAGACAGGGGGGTTCACTCCTCCACTTT.

This clonotype was counted many times. The chain joins TRBV5-1 to TRBJ1-2; D is ambiguous. This CDR3 spans 14 amino acids. V was trimmed by 0 bases and J by 4 bases, leaving 10 bases between them. Germline V CDR1 and CDR2: SGHRS, YFSETQ. CDR3 sequence (DNA): TGCGCCAGCAGCTTGGAGTTACAGAGCTATGGCTACACCTTC. Translated: CASSLELQSYGYTF.

Many counts were recorded for this clonotype. The chain recombines TRBV7-9 with TRBJ1-2, with D possibly TRBD1 on 6 matching bases. V gave up 5 bases and J gave up 3 bases, with 7 bases separating them. Germline lookup yields CDR1 SEHNR and CDR2 FQNEAQ (reference sequence). This CDR3 spans 12 amino acids. CDR3 sequence (DNA): TGTGCCAGCAGCAGGACAGACTATGGCTACACCTTC. It specifies CASSRTDYGYTF.

At least ten counts were recorded for this clonotype. The V and J genes are TRBV6-1 and TRBJ2-7, with D hard to call. V shed 3 bases and J shed 1 base, with 10 bases lying between them. Germline CDR1 MNHNS, CDR2 SASEGT. The CDR3 is 14 amino acids. The CDR3 sequence: CASSDPPFSYEQYF. CDR3 nucleotide sequence: TGTGCCAGCAGTGATCCTCCCTTTTCCTACGAGCAGTACTTC.

This clonotype was seen ten or more times. This chain connects TRBV11-2 to TRBJ2-2; D unclear. Trimming pared 4 bases from V and 6 bases from J, leaving 9 bases between. This CDR3 is built from 13 residues. Germline V gene lookup returns CDR1 SGHAT and CDR2 FQNNGV. The CDR3 bases are TGTGCCAGCAGCTCCCTTGACGCCGGGGAGCTGTTTTTT. Amino acid sequence: CASSSLDAGELFF.

Only a few counts were recorded for this clonotype. The chain has TRBV3-1 and TRBJ2-2, with TRBD2 matching 7 bases. CDR3 length: 17 amino acids. Germline V gives CDR1 LGHDT, CDR2 YNNKEL (reference sequence). V lost 1 base to trimming and J lost 7 bases; unmatched junction nucleotides: 12. The CDR3 region has the DNA TGTGCCAGCAGCCAAGGGCCGGGACTATTCTCAGGCGGGGAGCTGTTTTTT. Translation gives CASSQGPGLFSGGELFF.

V gene TRBV4-1 combines with J gene TRBJ1-2, with a possible D match to TRBD1 (6 bases). CDR1 and CDR2 (germline): MGHRA, YSYEKL. CDR3 length: 15 amino acids. V lost 0 bases, J lost 8 bases, and 16 bases lay in between. The DNA for the CDR3 is TGCGCCAGCAGCCAAGATCGGGGGGGCTTGGGAGGCTACACCTTC. This translates into CASSQDRGGLGGYTF.